This T cell receptor beta chain was recovered during a study of T-cell reconstitution after alpha-beta-depleted transplantation in children. TCRbeta library construction was performed incorporating unique molecular identifiers. TCRdb called the PCR reads again in MiXCR, with one record for every CDR3 protein. The sample records roughly 280,000 distinct CDR3 sequences, roughly 11% being singletons. This clonotype showed up many times. Its antigen is still unknown. The CDR3 has 15 residues. V trimming: 9 bases; J trimming: 4 bases; junction bases outside the gene matches: 14. CDR1 is MDHEN, CDR2 SYDVKM, per germline. Study-wide findings and caveats: It was reported that alpha-beta T cells came from several hundred expanded graft clones (about two months after transplant).

Sequenced material: peripheral blood, taken 180 days after TCRalphabeta/CD19-depleted stem cell transplant. V gene TRBV28 combines with J gene TRBJ2-7; 8 nucleotides line up with TRBD2. The source is a male patient under 10 years old who had a stem cell transplant for chronic granulomatous disease, so the T cells may come from the graft donor. The CDR3 DNA sequence: TGTGCCAGTTTGGAAAGAAGCGGGAGAGGGTACGAGCAGTACTTC. This translates into CASLERSGRGYEQYF. Full variable domain (outside the CDR3, taken from reference TRBV28 and TRBJ2-7): DVKVTQSSRYLVKRTGEKVFLECVQDMDHENMFWYRQDPGLGLRLIYFSYDVKMKEKGDIPEGYSVSREKKERFSLILESASTNQTSMYLCASLERSGRGYEQYFGPGTRLTVT.